This T cell receptor beta chain was sequenced during a study of cytomegalovirus exposure and HLA in healthy donors. Study outcomes and limitations: That first-cohort TCR clusters tended to co-occur in the 100 to 150 validation repertoires was found in a later analysis.

A note on this clone: Its antigen is undetermined.

The CDR3 loop spans 13 amino acids. Trimming left V 1 base short and J 0 bases short, with 4 bases between. The germline V gene has CDR1 SNHLY and CDR2 FYNNEI. The repertoire was sequenced with immunoSEQ multiplex PCR; TCRdb's copy has only in-frame clones and lacks some. This table holds more than 20,000 clones, 97% found once. This clonotype was sampled from a young man in good health and CMV-seropositive. The chain recombines TRBV2 with TRBJ2-7, with unresolved D. The sample comprised PBMCs. The CDR3 sequence: CASSEVSSYEQYF. The CDR3 DNA reads as TGTGCCAGCAGTGAAGTTAGCTCCTACGAGCAGTACTTC.